The rows below give T cell receptor beta chains drawn from one sample of a study of blood T cell repertoires in COVID-19. Method: immunoSEQ multiplex PCR; TCRdb's copy keeps in-frame clones and lacks some. The data show hundreds of thousands of clones, about 85% seen once. The material sequenced was PBMCs or T cells enriched from blood (not recorded which). The receptors come from a woman aged 18 to 35 with acute COVID-19. CDR3s include the opening cysteine and the closing phenylalanine or tryptophan. A D gene is named only where the DNA matches it firmly. Part of the rows lack a size; the others show once, few, many or a class for expanded clones.

>TRBV6-1|TRBJ2-1|NA|TRBD2
TGTGCCAGCAGTGGAAGAGGGACTAGCGGGGGGGGCCGGTGGAATGAGCAGTTCTTC
CASSGRGTSGGGRWNEQFF
>TRBV3-1/TRBV3-2|TRBJ1-5|NA|NA
TGTGCCAGCAGCCAGACTCAGGAGGACAATCAGCCCCAGCATTTT
CASSQTQEDNQPQHF
>TRBV13|TRBJ2-3|NA|TRBD2
TGTGCCAGCAGCTTGCGGACTAGCGGAGGCACAGATACGCAGTATTTT
CASSLRTSGGTDTQYF
>TRBV5-1|TRBJ2-1|NA|NA
TGCGCCAGCAGCTTAGAATCGGGGGATCGCAATGAGCAGTTCTTC
CASSLESGDRNEQFF
>TRBV19|TRBJ1-1|NA|TRBD1
TGTGCCAGTGACAGGGTCGGGGCTGAAGCTTTCTTT
CASDRVGAEAFF
>TRBV5-6|TRBJ2-5|NA|NA
TGTGCCAGCAGCTCTGTTACCGAGAGAGAGACCCAGTACTTC
CASSSVTERETQYF
>TRBV5-4|TRBJ2-7|NA|TRBD2
TGTGCCAGCAGTTTTGGAGAACCGGGACTAGCGGGGCAGTACTTC
CASSFGEPGLAGQYF
>TRBV12-3/TRBV12-4|TRBJ2-1|NA|TRBD1
TGTGCCAGCTCGGGACAGGGGGTGAATGAGCAGTTCTTC
CASSGQGVNEQFF
>TRBV6-5|TRBJ1-4|NA|NA
TGTGCCAGCAGTTTACTCGATGGTGAAAAACTGTTTTTT
CASSLLDGEKLFF
>TRBV30|TRBJ2-7|NA|NA
TGTGCCTGGAATTCACAGGGGAGGGAGCAGTACTTC
CAWNSQGREQYF
>TRBV6-5|TRBJ2-1|NA|NA
TGTGCCAGCAGTAGGGGGTGGGCCTACAATGAGCAGTTCTTC
CASSRGWAYNEQFF
>TRBV4-3|TRBJ1-2|NA|TRBD1
TGCGCCAGCAGCCAAGCGGGGACAGGAGGGGACTATGGCTACACCTTC
CASSQAGTGGDYGYTF
>TRBV7-3|TRBJ1-1|NA|TRBD1
TGTGCCAGCAGCTTAAGTCAACAGGGGATGACTGAAGCTTTCTTT
CASSLSQQGMTEAFF
>TRBV19|TRBJ1-6|few|NA
TGTGCCAGTAGTATAGATCACCGGTCACCCCTCCACTTT
CASSIDHRSPLHF
>TRBV6-4|TRBJ2-1|NA|TRBD1
TGTGCCAGCAGTGACACGAACAGGGGCGGGGAGCAGTTCTTC
CASSDTNRGGEQFF
>TRBV7-9|TRBJ1-2|few|NA
TGTGCCAGCAGCTCCGGACAAGGAGGCTACACCTTC
CASSSGQGGYTF
>TRBV27|TRBJ2-7|NA|NA
TGTGCCAGCAGTCTAGGGCGGGTGAACGAGCAGTACTTC
CASSLGRVNEQYF
>TRBV11-2|TRBJ2-2|once|NA
TGTGCCAGCAGCTTAGATAGGGGCGCCGGGGAGCTGTTTTTT
CASSLDRGAGELFF
>TRBV6-2/TRBV6-3|TRBJ1-2|NA|TRBD1
TGTGCCAGCAGCGGTACAGGGGGCCCTACCTCTAACTATGGCTACACCTTC
CASSGTGGPTSNYGYTF
>TRBV19|TRBJ2-5|NA|NA
TGTGCCAGTAGTATGGGGGGCCAAGAGACCCAGTACTTC
CASSMGGQETQYF
>TRBV7-2|TRBJ2-7|NA|TRBD2
TGTGCCAGCAGTTTCGACTGGACTAGCGGTTACGAGCAGTACTTC
CASSFDWTSGYEQYF
>TRBV5-5|TRBJ2-7|NA|NA
TGTGCCAGCACCCTACAGGCCTTCTCCTACGAGCAGTACTTC
CASTLQAFSYEQYF
>TRBV5-1|TRBJ2-2|NA|TRBD2
TGCGCCAGCAGCTCCCCGACTAGCGGGGGGGCGGTCACTGGGGAGCTGTTTTTT
CASSSPTSGGAVTGELFF
>TRBV6-1|TRBJ2-7|NA|NA
TGTGCCAGCAGTGAACAGGGGCCCTTGCACGAGCAGTACTTC
CASSEQGPLHEQYF
>TRBV7-2|TRBJ2-3|NA|NA
TGTGCCAGCAGCTCGACGAGGAGGGCGCTAGTTAGCACAGATACGCAGTATTTT
CASSSTRRALVSTDTQYF
>TRBV4-1|TRBJ1-5|once|NA
TGCGCCAGCAGCCAAGTGGGACTGAAAAATCAGCCCCAGCATTTT
CASSQVGLKNQPQHF
>TRBV6-5|TRBJ2-7|NA|TRBD2
TGTGCCAGCAGTTTACCCGCGGGCGGGAGCCACGAGCAGTACTTC
CASSLPAGGSHEQYF
>TRBV4-3|TRBJ1-4|NA|NA
TGCGCCAGCAGCCAAGCAGGGGTGGATGAAAAACTGTTTTTT
CASSQAGVDEKLFF
>TRBV11-3|TRBJ2-2|NA|NA
TGTGCCAGCAGCCCCGGGTCCTCGTCCACCGGGGAGCTGTTTTTT
CASSPGSSSTGELFF
>TRBV11-2|TRBJ2-3|NA|TRBD2
TGTGCCAGCAGCTACTATAGCGGGGGGGCAGATACGCAGTATTTT
CASSYYSGGADTQYF
>TRBV28|TRBJ1-1|NA|NA
TGTGCCAGCAGTCCTACACGGACAGATCGTGAAGCTTTCTTT
CASSPTRTDREAFF
>TRBV6-5|TRBJ1-2|NA|TRBD1
TGTGCCAGCAGTTTGGGACAGCCCCTATCAAATTTCGGCTACACCTTC
CASSLGQPLSNFGYTF
>TRBV6-2/TRBV6-3|TRBJ2-1|NA|NA
TGTGCCAGCAGTTATAACTCCGGCGGGGAGCAGTTCTTC
CASSYNSGGEQFF
>TRBV9|TRBJ2-6|NA|TRBD1
TGTGCCAGCAGCGTTTGGGGCGGGACAGGGGAGCCTGGGGCCAACGTCCTGACTTTC
CASSVWGGTGEPGANVLTF